This TCR beta chain was found in a study of tumor-infiltrating lymphocytes in primary liver carcinoma. The overall study: These patients were men and women whose ages were 30 to 69 years.

Looked up from germline, CDR1 is SGHAT and CDR2 is FQNNGV. Germline trimming cut 9 bases from V and 8 bases from J; bases unmatched to any gene: 10. This CDR3 is built from 13 residues. Unsorted whole blood served as the source of blood RNA, and germline DNA was extracted as well. cDNA specific to TCR beta was made from 450 to 500 ng of total RNA, with a constant-region primer employed for priming. Three-round nested multiplex PCR performed with slightly modified ARM-PCR produced the TCR beta libraries. With TRBV1-TRBV30 forward primers and a C-beta reverse primer, the first two PCR rounds were run for around 10 cycles each. TCRdb fed the multiplex PCR reads into MiXCR, producing one record per CDR3 protein. In the table there are 300,000 to 350,000 distinct CDR3 sequences, less than 75% of which are singletons.

The V gene is TRBV11-2, the J gene TRBJ2-1; TRBD2 matches at 7 bases. The TCR comes from a man in his forties with primary liver carcinoma and hepatitis B virus infection. Sequences were obtained from peripheral blood. The CDR3 loop reads CASRGGRLYEQFF. CDR3 in DNA: TGTGCCAGTAGGGGCGGGAGACTATATGAGCAGTTCTTC. The whole variable domain, filled in from reference TRBV11-2 and TRBJ2-1, reads EAGVAQSPRYKIIEKRQSVAFWCNPISGHATLYWYQQILGQGPKLLIQFQNNGVVDDSQLPKDRFSAERLKGVDSTLKIQPAKLEDSAVYLCASRGGRLYEQFFGPGTRLTVL.